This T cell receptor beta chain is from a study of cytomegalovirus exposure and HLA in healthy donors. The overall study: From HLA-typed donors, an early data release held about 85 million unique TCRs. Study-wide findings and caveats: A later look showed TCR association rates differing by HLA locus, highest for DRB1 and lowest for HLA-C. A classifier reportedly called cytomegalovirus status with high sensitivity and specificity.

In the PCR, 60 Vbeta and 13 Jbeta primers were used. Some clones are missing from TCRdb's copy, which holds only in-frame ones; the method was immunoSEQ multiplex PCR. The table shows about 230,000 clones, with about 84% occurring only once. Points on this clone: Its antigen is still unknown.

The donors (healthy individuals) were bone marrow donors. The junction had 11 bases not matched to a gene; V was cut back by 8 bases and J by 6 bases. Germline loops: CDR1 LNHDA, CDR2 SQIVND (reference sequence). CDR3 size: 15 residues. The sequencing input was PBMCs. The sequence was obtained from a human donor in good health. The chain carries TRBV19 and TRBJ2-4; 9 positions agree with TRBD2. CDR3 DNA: TGTGCCAGTCTTGGGGGTGCGGGAGGGCTAAACATTCAGTACTTC. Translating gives CASLGGAGGLNIQYF.